The subject of this entry is one T cell receptor beta chain. The CDR3 has 14 amino acids. V was trimmed by 1 base and J by 1 base, leaving 8 bases between them. Germline V gene sequence: CDR1 SGHVS, CDR2 FQNEAQ. In the original processing: Counts of nucleated cells, estimated from reference gene primer amplification, were obtained. Clones were sequenced by immunoSEQ multiplex PCR, and TCRdb holds only the in-frame ones, with some missing. That table is the source of V, J and clone size, and D and trimming were worked out from the DNA. The repertoire holds 300,000 to 400,000 clones, with more than 75% as singletons. This specimen comes from a study of blood T cell repertoires in COVID-19.

V usage is TRBV7-8 and J usage is TRBJ2-7, with TRBD2 as a possible D gene (6 bases). Sequencing was done on a sample of PBMCs or T cells enriched from blood (not recorded which). This clonotype was sampled from a woman aged 25 to 45 with acute COVID-19. The CDR3 loop is CASSLEGGSYEQYF. CDR3 sequence (DNA): TGTGCCAGCAGCTTAGAGGGAGGATCCTACGAGCAGTACTTC. The entire variable domain, with the rest obtained from reference TRBV7-8 and TRBJ2-7, is as follows: GAGVSQSPRYKVAKRGQDVALRCDPISGHVSLFWYQQALGQGPEFLTYFQNEAQLDKSGLPSDRFFAERPEGSVSTLKIQRTQQEDSAVYLCASSLEGGSYEQYFGPGTRLTVT.